The rows below give T cell receptor beta chains drawn from one sample of a study of T cell responses to AZD1222 COVID-19 vaccine. The assay was immunoSEQ multiplex PCR, and TCRdb's table has in-frame clones only and misses some. The profile covers about 140,000 clones, with approximately 90% appearing a single time and about 1.9% taken by the ten largest. Sequencing used peripheral blood, obtained 28 days after the second AZD1222 dose. The source of these receptors is an adult who received the AZD1222 COVID-19 vaccine. CDR3s include the opening cysteine and the closing phenylalanine or tryptophan. The D gene is left open where the match is weak. Clone size appears in some rows only: once, few, many, or a class for an expanded clone.

abundance	v_gene	d_gene	len	j_gene	CDR3nt	CDR3aa
NA	TRBV30	TRBD1	13	TRBJ1-2	TGTGCCTCTAAGAGGGGGCGGAACTATGGCTACACCTTC	CASKRGRNYGYTF
NA	TRBV7-6	NA	15	TRBJ2-7	TGTGCCAGCAGCTTAACCCCACGGGGCCTGATGGAGCAGTACTTC	CASSLTPRGLMEQYF
NA	TRBV6-1	NA	15	TRBJ2-1	TGTGCCAGCAGTGAAGTTGGCGGGGGCCCCAATGAGCAGTTCTTC	CASSEVGGGPNEQFF
NA	TRBV15	NA	15	TRBJ1-2	TGTGCCACCAGCAGAGGCGGTGGACAGTCCTATGGCTACACCTTC	CATSRGGGQSYGYTF
NA	TRBV7-2	NA	13	TRBJ2-5	TGTGCCAGCAGCTGGTCCACGTTAGAGACCCAGTACTTC	CASSWSTLETQYF
NA	TRBV30	NA	13	TRBJ1-3	TGTGCCTGGCTGGGGCATTCTGGAAACACCATATATTTT	CAWLGHSGNTIYF
NA	TRBV3-1/TRBV3-2	NA	16	TRBJ2-7	TGTGCCAGCAGCCAAGGGGGGAGTAGGGCCTCCTACGAGCAGTACTTC	CASSQGGSRASYEQYF
NA	TRBV6-5	TRBD1	12	TRBJ2-5	TGTGCCAGCGACAGGGCCCGAGAGACCCAGTACTTC	CASDRARETQYF
NA	TRBV4-1	TRBD1	14	TRBJ1-6	TGCGCCAGCAGCCCGACAGGGGCAGGTTCACCCCTCCACTTT	CASSPTGAGSPLHF
NA	TRBV18	NA	12	TRBJ2-1	TGTGCCAGCTCACGTCGGGAGAATGAGCAGTTCTTC	CASSRRENEQFF
NA	TRBV15	NA	14	TRBJ2-7	TGTGCCACCAGCAGAGCAGCGGATTTCTACGAGCAGTACTTC	CATSRAADFYEQYF
NA	TRBV19	TRBD2	18	TRBJ2-3	TGTGCCAGTAGTATGGCGTTAAACAGCGGGAGGGCTCCAGATACGCAGTATTTT	CASSMALNSGRAPDTQYF
once	TRBV5-4	NA	14	TRBJ1-2	TGTGCCAGCAGCTTGAGTGAGGGTAACTATGGCTACACCTTC	CASSLSEGNYGYTF
NA	TRBV6-5	NA	14	TRBJ2-7	TGTGCCATTAAAAGGGGGGCGCCGGGCTACGAGCAGTACTTC	CAIKRGAPGYEQYF
NA	TRBV11-2	TRBD2	17	TRBJ2-7	TGTGCCAGCAGCTTAATATGGGATCTAGCGGGGGAATACGAGCAGTACTTC	CASSLIWDLAGEYEQYF
NA	TRBV29-1	TRBD1	14	TRBJ1-1	TGCAGCGTTGAAGGGGCAGGGGGCTACACTGAAGCTTTCTTT	CSVEGAGGYTEAFF
NA	TRBV29-1	NA	15	TRBJ2-4	TGCAGCGTTGTTTGGGTCACGCTAGCCAAAAACATTCAGTACTTC	CSVVWVTLAKNIQYF
NA	TRBV7-9	NA	15	TRBJ2-3	TGTGCCAGCAGCCCTCAGGGGGGGGCAACAGATACGCAGTATTTT	CASSPQGGATDTQYF
NA	TRBV30	TRBD2	14	TRBJ2-1	TGTGCCTGGGTGGGGAGGGAGTGGGACAATGAGCAGTTCTTC	CAWVGREWDNEQFF
NA	TRBV5-6	NA	13	TRBJ1-5	TGTGCCAGCAGCTTGGGGTCGAAGCAGCCCCAGCATTTT	CASSLGSKQPQHF
few	TRBV19	TRBD1	14	TRBJ1-2	TGTGCCAGTAGTTCGGACAGGGGAGGAGGAGGCTACACCTTC	CASSSDRGGGGYTF
NA	TRBV7-3	NA	15	TRBJ1-1	TGTGCCAGCAGCAAGCGGGCAGGGCCGAACACTGAAGCTTTCTTT	CASSKRAGPNTEAFF
NA	TRBV2	TRBD1	16	TRBJ1-4	TGTGCCAGCATTTCACTCGGGGCAGGGGGCCGGGAAAAACTGTTTTTT	CASISLGAGGREKLFF
NA	TRBV19	NA	13	TRBJ1-2	TGTGCCATCCGACGGGAAAACTTCTATGGCTACACCTTC	CAIRRENFYGYTF
NA	TRBV7-2	NA	14	TRBJ1-1	TGTGCCAGCAGCTTAGTCTTCCTGGGCACTGAAGCTTTCTTT	CASSLVFLGTEAFF
NA	TRBV18	NA	13	TRBJ1-1	TGTGCCAGCTCACAACAGCTTAACACTGAAGCTTTCTTT	CASSQQLNTEAFF
NA	TRBV6-5	NA	14	TRBJ1-3	TGTGCCAGCAGTCTAGGAGTCAGAGGAAACACCATATATTTT	CASSLGVRGNTIYF
NA	TRBV7-2	NA	14	TRBJ1-3	TGTGCCAGCAGCCCCTCGGGGTCTGGAAACACCATATATTTT	CASSPSGSGNTIYF
NA	TRBV6-5	NA	14	TRBJ1-1	TGTGCCAGCATTAACGGGCGCATGAACACTGAAGCTTTCTTT	CASINGRMNTEAFF
NA	TRBV19	NA	14	TRBJ1-2	TGTGCCAGTAGATGGGGGGAGGGGATCGGTGGCTACACCTTC	CASRWGEGIGGYTF
NA	TRBV4-1	TRBD1	17	TRBJ2-7	TGCGCCAGCAGCCAGGGACAGGGGGCGACCTCCTCCTACGAGCAGTACTTC	CASSQGQGATSSYEQYF
NA	TRBV3-1/TRBV3-2	NA	17	TRBJ1-1	TGTGCCAGCAGCCAAAGGGGGGGGCTGAGATTTGGTTCTGAAGCTTTCTTT	CASSQRGGLRFGSEAFF
NA	TRBV9	TRBD2	15	TRBJ2-2	TGTGCCAGCGCCGGAGGCGGGGGGTACACCGGGGAGCTGTTTTTT	CASAGGGGYTGELFF
NA	TRBV10-3	NA	12	TRBJ1-2	TGTGCCATCCTTACTGATAACTATGGCTACACCTTC	CAILTDNYGYTF
once	TRBV6-1	NA	14	TRBJ1-1	TGTGCCAGCAGTGAATGGGGAGGTGACACTGAAGCTTTCTTT	CASSEWGGDTEAFF
once	TRBV6-5	NA	15	TRBJ1-4	TGTGCCAGCAGTTACTCCCGGCAGGCTGATGAAAAACTGTTTTTT	CASSYSRQADEKLFF
NA	TRBV6-4	NA	13	TRBJ1-1	TGTGCCAGCAAGATAGACAGCTACACTGAAGCTTTCTTT	CASKIDSYTEAFF
NA	TRBV29-1	NA	13	TRBJ1-1	TGCAGCGTTGAGTCCGAAGGGTTTGGTGAAGCTTTCTTT	CSVESEGFGEAFF
NA	TRBV30	NA	16	TRBJ1-6	TGTGCCTGGAAAACAGGGATCGGGGTCTATAATTCACCCCTCCACTTT	CAWKTGIGVYNSPLHF
once	TRBV21-1	NA	16	TRBJ2-5	TGTGCCAGCAGCAAAGGTCGGCTAGGACAACAAGAGACCCAGTACTTC	CASSKGRLGQQETQYF